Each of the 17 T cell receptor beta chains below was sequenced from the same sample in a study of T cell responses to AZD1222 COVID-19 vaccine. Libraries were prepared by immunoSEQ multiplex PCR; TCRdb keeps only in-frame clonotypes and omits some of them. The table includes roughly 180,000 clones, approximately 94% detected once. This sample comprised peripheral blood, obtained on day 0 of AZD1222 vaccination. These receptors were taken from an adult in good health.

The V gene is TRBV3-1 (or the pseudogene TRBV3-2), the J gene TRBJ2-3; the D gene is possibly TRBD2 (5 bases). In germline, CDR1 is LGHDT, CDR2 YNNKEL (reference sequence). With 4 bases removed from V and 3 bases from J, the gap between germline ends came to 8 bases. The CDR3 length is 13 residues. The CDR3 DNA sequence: TGTGCCAGCAGCCGCGGGTCAACAGATACGCAGTATTTT. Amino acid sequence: CASSRGSTDTQYF.

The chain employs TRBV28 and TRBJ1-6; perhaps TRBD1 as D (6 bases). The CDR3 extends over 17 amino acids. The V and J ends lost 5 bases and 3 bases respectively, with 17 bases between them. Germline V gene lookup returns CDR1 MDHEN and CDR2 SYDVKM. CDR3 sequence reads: CASSGGLTTVYNSPLHF. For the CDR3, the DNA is TGTGCCAGCAGTGGGGGCCTGACGACAGTCTATAATTCACCCCTCCACTTT.

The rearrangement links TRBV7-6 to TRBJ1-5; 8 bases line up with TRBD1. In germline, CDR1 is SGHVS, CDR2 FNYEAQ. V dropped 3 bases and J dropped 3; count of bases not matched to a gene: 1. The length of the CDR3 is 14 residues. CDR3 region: CASSLDRDNQPQHF. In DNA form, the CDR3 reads TGTGCCAGCAGCTTGGACAGGGACAATCAGCCCCAGCATTTT.

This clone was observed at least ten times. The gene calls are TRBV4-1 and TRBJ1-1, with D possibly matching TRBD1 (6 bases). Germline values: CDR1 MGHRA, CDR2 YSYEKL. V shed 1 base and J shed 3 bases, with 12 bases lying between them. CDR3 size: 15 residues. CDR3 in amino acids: CASSQGPGADTEAFF. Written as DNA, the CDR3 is TGCGCCAGCAGCCAAGGACCAGGGGCTGACACTGAAGCTTTCTTT.

CDR3 sequence (DNA): TGTGCCAGCAGCTTCCGGCTAGCGGGAGTTGGGCAAGAGACCCAGTACTTC. It yields the protein CASSFRLAGVGQETQYF. J is TRBJ2-5 and V is TRBV5-4; 10 bases agree with TRBD2. The CDR3 has 17 amino acids. Germline CDR1 reads SGHNT; CDR2 reads YYREEE (reference sequence). V lost 2 bases to trimming and J lost 2 bases; unmatched junction nucleotides: 9.

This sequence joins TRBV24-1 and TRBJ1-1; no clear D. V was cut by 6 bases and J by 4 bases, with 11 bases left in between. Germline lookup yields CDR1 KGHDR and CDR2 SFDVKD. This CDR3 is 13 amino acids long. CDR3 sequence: CATSPADATEAFF. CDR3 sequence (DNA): TGTGCCACCAGTCCTGCGGACGCCACTGAAGCTTTCTTT.

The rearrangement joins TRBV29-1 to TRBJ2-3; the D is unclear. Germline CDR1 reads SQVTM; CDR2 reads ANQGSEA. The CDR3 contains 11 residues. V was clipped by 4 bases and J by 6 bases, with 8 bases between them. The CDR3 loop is CSVGESDTQYF. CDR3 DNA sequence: TGCAGCGTTGGAGAGTCGGATACGCAGTATTTT.

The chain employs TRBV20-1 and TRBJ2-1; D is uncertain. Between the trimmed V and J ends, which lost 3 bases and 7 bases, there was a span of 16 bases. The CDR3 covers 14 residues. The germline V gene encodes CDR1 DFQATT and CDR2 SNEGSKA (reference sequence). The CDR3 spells CSASKSRLWNEQFF. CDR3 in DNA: TGCAGTGCTAGTAAGTCTCGCCTTTGGAATGAGCAGTTCTTC.

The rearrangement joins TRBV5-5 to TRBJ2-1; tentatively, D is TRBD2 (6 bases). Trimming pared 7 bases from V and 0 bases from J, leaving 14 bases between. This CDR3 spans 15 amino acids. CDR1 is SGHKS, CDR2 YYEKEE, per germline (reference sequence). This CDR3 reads CASHLASGSYNEQFF. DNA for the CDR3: TGTGCCAGCCACCTAGCGTCGGGCTCCTACAATGAGCAGTTCTTC.

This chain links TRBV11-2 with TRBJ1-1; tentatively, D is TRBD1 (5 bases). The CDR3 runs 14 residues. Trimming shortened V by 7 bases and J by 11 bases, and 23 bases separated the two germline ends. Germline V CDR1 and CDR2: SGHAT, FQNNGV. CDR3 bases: TGTGCCAGCACCGGTGGGGGTGGTCTCGATGAGGCTTTCTTT. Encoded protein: CASTGGGGLDEAFF.

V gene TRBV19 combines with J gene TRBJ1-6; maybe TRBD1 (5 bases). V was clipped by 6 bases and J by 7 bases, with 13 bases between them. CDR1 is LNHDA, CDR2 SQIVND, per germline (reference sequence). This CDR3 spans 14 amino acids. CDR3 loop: CASRSDSENSPLHF. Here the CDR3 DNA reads TGTGCCAGTAGATCAGACAGCGAGAATTCACCCCTCCACTTT.

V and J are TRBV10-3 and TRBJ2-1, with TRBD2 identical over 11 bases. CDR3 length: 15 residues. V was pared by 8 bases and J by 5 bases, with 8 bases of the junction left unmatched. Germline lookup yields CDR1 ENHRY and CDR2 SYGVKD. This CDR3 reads CAIWTSGLGDNEQFF. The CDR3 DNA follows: TGTGCCATCTGGACTAGCGGGTTGGGAGACAATGAGCAGTTCTTC.

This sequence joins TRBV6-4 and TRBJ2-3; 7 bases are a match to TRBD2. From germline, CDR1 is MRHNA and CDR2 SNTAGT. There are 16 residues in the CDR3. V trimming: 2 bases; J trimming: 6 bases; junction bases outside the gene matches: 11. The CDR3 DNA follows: TGTGCCAGCAGTGACAGGTCTAGCGGACACTTGGATACGCAGTATTTT. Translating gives CASSDRSSGHLDTQYF.

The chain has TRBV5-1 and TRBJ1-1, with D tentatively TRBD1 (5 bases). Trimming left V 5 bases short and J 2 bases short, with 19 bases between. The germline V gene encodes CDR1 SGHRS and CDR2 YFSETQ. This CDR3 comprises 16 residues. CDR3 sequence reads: CASRSVPGILNTEAFF. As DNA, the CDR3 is TGCGCCAGCAGATCGGTCCCAGGGATTCTTAACACTGAAGCTTTCTTT.

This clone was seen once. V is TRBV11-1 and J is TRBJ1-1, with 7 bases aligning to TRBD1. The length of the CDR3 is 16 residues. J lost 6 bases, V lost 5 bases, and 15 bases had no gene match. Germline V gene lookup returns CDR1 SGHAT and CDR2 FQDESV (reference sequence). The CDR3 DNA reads TGTGCCAGCAGCCCGGCCGGGACAGCCGAGTGGGCTGAAGCTTTCTTT. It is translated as CASSPAGTAEWAEAFF.

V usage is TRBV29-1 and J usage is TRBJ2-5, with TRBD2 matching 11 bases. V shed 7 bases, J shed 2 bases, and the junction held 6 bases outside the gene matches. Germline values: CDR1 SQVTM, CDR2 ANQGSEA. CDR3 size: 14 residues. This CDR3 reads CSGRLAGRQETQYF. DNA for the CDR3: TGCAGCGGTCGACTAGCGGGACGACAAGAGACCCAGTACTTC.

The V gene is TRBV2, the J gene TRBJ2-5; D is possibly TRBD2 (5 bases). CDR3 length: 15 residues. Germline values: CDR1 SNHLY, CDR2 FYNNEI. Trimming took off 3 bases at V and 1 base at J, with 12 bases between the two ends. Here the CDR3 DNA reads TGTGCCAGCAGTGACTCGGCAGGACTCCAAGAGACCCAGTACTTC. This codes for CASSDSAGLQETQYF.